A single sample is the source of the 14 T cell receptor beta chains below, sequenced in a study of blood T cell repertoires in COVID-19. Libraries were prepared by immunoSEQ multiplex PCR; TCRdb keeps only in-frame clonotypes and omits some of them. The sample records fewer than 300,000 clones, roughly 87% being singletons. Sequenced: peripheral blood. These receptors were collected from a woman under 40 with acute or convalescent COVID-19.

The chain has TRBV19 and TRBJ2-5; 8 bases line up with TRBD1. V lost 7 bases and J lost 5; bases outside the gene matches: 6. Germline values: CDR1 LNHDA, CDR2 SQIVND (reference sequence). This CDR3 region has 13 residues. This chain's CDR3 is CASTSNRGETQYF. CDR3 in DNA: TGTGCCAGTACAAGTAACAGGGGGGAGACCCAGTACTTC.

The chain couples TRBV20-1 to TRBJ2-2, with TRBD2 matching 7 bases. The CDR3 is 15 residues long. After removal of 3 bases from V and 4 bases from J, the junction contained 8 bases not matched to a gene. The germline gives CDR1 DFQATT, CDR2 SNEGSKA (reference sequence). DNA for the CDR3: TGCAGTGCTAGTGCGAGCGGGATTACCACCGGGGAGCTGTTTTTT. Its protein is CSASASGITTGELFF.

CDR3 sequence: CASRPGTSGLDTQYF. CDR3 nucleotides: TGTGCCAGCAGGCCAGGGACTAGCGGTCTAGATACGCAGTATTTT. The chain combines TRBV7-2 with TRBJ2-3; 11 bases are shared with TRBD2. The CDR3 is 15 residues long. With V trimmed by 6 bases and J by 5 bases, 7 bases remained unmatched. The V gene's germline CDR1 is SGHTA and CDR2 FQGNSA.

The V call is TRBV19, the J call TRBJ2-5; 14 bases agree with TRBD2. The germline V gene encodes CDR1 LNHDA and CDR2 SQIVND (reference sequence). The CDR3 spans 20 residues. V dropped 5 bases and J dropped 2; count of bases not matched to a gene: 16. The CDR3 sequence is CASSVSGTSGSRGRQETQYF. The CDR3 coding sequence is TGTGCCAGTAGTGTCTCCGGGACTAGCGGGAGTAGGGGTCGTCAAGAGACCCAGTACTTC.

This chain joins TRBV7-3 and TRBJ2-1; D possibly corresponds to TRBD1 (5 bases). The length of the CDR3 is 14 residues. V was shortened by 5 bases and J by 10 bases, with 18 bases between the two germline ends. Germline lookup yields CDR1 SGHTA and CDR2 FQGTGA. CDR3 protein: CASSPDSRLGEQFF. The CDR3 nucleotides are TGTGCCAGCAGCCCTGACAGCCGCCTAGGGGAGCAGTTCTTC.

This sequence joins TRBV6-6 and TRBJ1-1, with TRBD1 as a possible D gene (5 bases). Germline loops: CDR1 MNHNY, CDR2 SVGAGI (reference sequence). V was clipped by 2 bases and J by 6 bases, with 10 bases between them. CDR3 length: 13 residues. The CDR3 sequence: CASSYRGEAEAFF. CDR3 in DNA: TGTGCCAGCAGTTACCGGGGGGAAGCTGAAGCTTTCTTT.

With respect to this clone: An end of the junction differs from the germline gene, which may be a read error. This chain joins TRBV6-5 and TRBJ2-3, with 11 bases that match TRBD2. Germline CDR1 is MNHEY and CDR2 is SVGAGI. This CDR3 spans 12 amino acids. CDR3 nucleotide sequence: TGTGCCAGCAGAACCGGGACTAGCGGCGCTCATTTT. Translation: CASRTGTSGAHF.

The chain joins TRBV14 to TRBJ2-1, with 8 bases identical to TRBD2. The CDR3 is 16 residues long. The junction had 13 bases not matched to a gene; V was cut back by 5 bases and J by 7 bases. Germline V lookup: CDR1 SGHDN, CDR2 FVKESK. The CDR3 loop is CASSERAGVGRNEQFF. CDR3 nucleotides: TGTGCCAGCAGCGAACGAGCGGGAGTTGGGAGGAATGAGCAGTTCTTC. The variable domain in full, completed from reference TRBV14 and TRBJ2-1, reads EAGVTQFPSHSVIEKGQTVTLRCDPISGHDNLYWYRRVMGKEIKFLLHFVKESKQDESGMPNNRFLAERTGGTYSTLKVQPAELEDSGVYFCASSERAGVGRNEQFFGPGTRLTVL.

CDR3: CASSFSGRAETQYF. The CDR3 DNA reads TGTGCCAGCAGCTTTAGCGGGAGGGCGGAGACCCAGTACTTC. The chain has TRBV7-2 and TRBJ2-5; 11 bases align to TRBD2. With V trimmed by 3 bases and J by 5 bases, 2 bases remained unmatched. CDR1 is SGHTA and CDR2 is FQGNSA in the germline V gene. The CDR3 length is 14 residues.

Only one count was recorded for this clone. The rearrangement links TRBV27 to TRBJ2-1; a possible D gene is TRBD1 (5 bases). The CDR3 consists of 13 residues. Trimming left V 8 bases short and J 5 bases short, with 13 bases between. Germline CDR1 MNHEY, CDR2 SMNVEV (reference sequence). Here the CDR3 DNA reads TGTGCCAGCTGGGTGGGGCCCAACAATGAGCAGTTCTTC. This translates into CASWVGPNNEQFF.

DNA for the CDR3: TGTGCCAGCAGCCGAACACTCCCGACAGGGGCAGGGAATGAGCAGTTCTTC. The encoded protein is CASSRTLPTGAGNEQFF. The V call is TRBV3-1 (or the pseudogene TRBV3-2), the J call TRBJ2-1; 8 bases match TRBD1. Germline CDR1 and CDR2: LGHDT and YNNKEL (reference sequence). Trimming took 4 bases from V and 7 from J; bases not matched to a gene: 15. The length of the CDR3 is 17 residues.

The chain links TRBV20-1 to TRBJ2-1, with D tentatively TRBD2 (7 bases). This CDR3 is built from 11 residues. Per germline, CDR1 DFQATT and CDR2 SNEGSKA (reference sequence). V lost 6 bases and J 13 bases, leaving 16 bases between the germline ends. The CDR3 loop is CSAYGGAAQFF. In DNA, the CDR3 is TGCAGTGCGTATGGGGGGGCGGCACAGTTCTTC.

This clone has only one observation. V and J are TRBV27 and TRBJ2-7, with 10 bases fitting TRBD2. CDR1 is MNHEY, CDR2 SMNVEV, per germline (reference sequence). The length of the CDR3 is 17 residues. V shed 1 base, J shed 3 bases, and the junction held 9 bases outside the gene matches. The CDR3 DNA is TGTGCCAGCAGTTTATTGAGGTCTAGCGGGGGCAACTACGAGCAGTACTTC. The encoded protein is CASSLLRSSGGNYEQYF.

The chain employs TRBV5-5 and TRBJ2-2; TRBD1 matches 9 bases. Germline values: CDR1 SGHKS, CDR2 YYEKEE (reference sequence). The CDR3 runs 17 residues. After removal of 4 bases from V and 6 bases from J, the junction contained 13 bases not matched to a gene. The CDR3 coding sequence is TGTGCCAGCAGCACCTTAGGACAGGGGACCCCCCCCGGGGAGCTGTTTTTT. Translation gives CASSTLGQGTPPGELFF.